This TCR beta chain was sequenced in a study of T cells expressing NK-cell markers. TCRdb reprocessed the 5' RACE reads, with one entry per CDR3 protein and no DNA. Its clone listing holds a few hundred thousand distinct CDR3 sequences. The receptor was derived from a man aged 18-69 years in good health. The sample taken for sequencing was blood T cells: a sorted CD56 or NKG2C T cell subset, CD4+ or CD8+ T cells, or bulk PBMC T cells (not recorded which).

CDR3 sequence reads: CASSTGTEQFF. The chain uses TRBV9 and TRBJ2-1; TCRdb calls TRBD1, which cannot be checked without DNA. Germline assignment: CDR1 SGDLS and CDR2 YYNGEE. The length of the CDR3 is 11 residues.